The sequence of this TCR beta chain was determined in a study of breast tumors, draining lymph nodes, adjacent tissues listed by TCRdb under 2016. Describing the broader study: Breast cancer patients provided tumor, adjacent nontumor tissue and axillary lymph nodes, and the study compared the TCR beta repertoires across these three sources. In human breast cancer, the study set out to assess how tumor, surrounding tissue and draining lymph node repertoires relate to one another and whether T cells might be exchanged between them. The research as a whole found: The data were considered consistent with most tumor T cells being derived from the lymph node and subsequently expanding within tumor tissue. In luminal-like breast cancer, tumor and nontumor tissue repertoires resembled each other significantly more than in basal-like breast cancer. The conclusion that tumor T cells originate in lymph nodes was framed as consistent with a hypothesis rather than directly demonstrated. Tumors showed preferential V and J gene usage, and their T-cell repertoire diversity fell below that of lymph nodes yet above that of nontumor tissue.

TCRdb lists the instrument as Illumina HiSeq 2000. TCR beta chain libraries were generated by multiplex PCR amplification. The amplified TCR beta chain products were analyzed by high-throughput sequencing. The public reads were reprocessed in TCRdb via fastp at Q25 and MiXCR, keeping in-frame beta chains. Each CDR3 protein appears once, grouped with its most common genes and DNA. Recorded for this sample are about 270,000 distinct CDR3 sequences; roughly 31% of them occurred a single time. Over 0.95% of the sample is in the top ten clones. Lymph node samples were obtained from the axillary draining lymph nodes of breast cancer patients. CDR1 and CDR2, looked up from the germline V gene (reference sequence), are DFQATT and SNEGSKA. The CDR3 numbers 14 residues from cysteine through phenylalanine. Only the CDR3 region is kept as DNA, spanning 42 bases read in frame from base 1. V drops 5 bases and J drops 0 bases, leaving 13 bases in between.

This clonotype was seen many times. The clone's antigen remains unknown. No qualities accompany the bases; no much larger clone lies one base away. The sequence came from a female donor with breast cancer. Some clones in this sample may be carry-over from other donors' samples. The chain is made from TRBV20-1 and TRBJ1-2, with TRBD1 as a weak D call on 6 bases. The sequenced sample consisted of axillary lymph node tissue. The CDR3 region has the sequence CSAFLTGPNYGYTF. The sequenced DNA: TGCAGTGCTTTCCTTACAGGGCCTAACTATGGCTACACCTTC.